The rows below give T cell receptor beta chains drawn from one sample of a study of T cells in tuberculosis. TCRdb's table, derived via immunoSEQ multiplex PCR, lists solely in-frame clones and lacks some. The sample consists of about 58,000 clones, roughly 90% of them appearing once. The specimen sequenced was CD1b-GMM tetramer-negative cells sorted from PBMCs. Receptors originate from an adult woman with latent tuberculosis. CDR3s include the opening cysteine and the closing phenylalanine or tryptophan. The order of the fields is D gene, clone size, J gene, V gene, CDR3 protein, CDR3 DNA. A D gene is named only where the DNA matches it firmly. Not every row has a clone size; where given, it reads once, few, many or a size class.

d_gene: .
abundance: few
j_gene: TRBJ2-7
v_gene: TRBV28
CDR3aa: CASSLPLSEGGNHEQYF
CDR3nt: TGTGCCAGCAGTTTACCTCTCTCTGAAGGGGGTAACCACGAGCAGTACTTC

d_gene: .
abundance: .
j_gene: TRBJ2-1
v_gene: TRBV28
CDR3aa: CASSSILTNEQFF
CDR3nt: TGTGCCAGCAGTTCCATTCTAACTAATGAGCAGTTCTTC

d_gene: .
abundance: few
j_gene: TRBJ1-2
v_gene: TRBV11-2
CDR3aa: CASSLVRGADYGYTF
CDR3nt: TGTGCCAGCAGCTTAGTTCGAGGAGCTGACTATGGCTACACCTTC

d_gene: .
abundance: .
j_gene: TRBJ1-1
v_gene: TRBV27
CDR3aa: CASSSVGSEAFF
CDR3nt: TGTGCCAGCAGTTCGGTGGGCAGTGAAGCTTTCTTT

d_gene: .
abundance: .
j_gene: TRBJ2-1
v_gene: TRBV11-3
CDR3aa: CASSSPSSGPTSSYNEQFF
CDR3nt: TGTGCCAGCAGCTCGCCGTCGAGCGGACCTACTAGCTCCTACAATGAGCAGTTCTTC

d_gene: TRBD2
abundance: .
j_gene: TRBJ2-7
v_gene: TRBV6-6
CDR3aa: CASSTSGTFYGNEQYF
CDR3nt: TGTGCCAGCAGCACTAGCGGAACTTTTTACGGTAACGAGCAGTACTTC

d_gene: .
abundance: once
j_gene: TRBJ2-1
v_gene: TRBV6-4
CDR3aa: CASSDDGVRNEQFF
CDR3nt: TGTGCCAGCAGTGACGACGGAGTTCGGAATGAGCAGTTCTTC

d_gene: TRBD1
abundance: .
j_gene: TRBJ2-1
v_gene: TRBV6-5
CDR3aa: CASSTPGQGIYEQFF
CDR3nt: TGTGCCAGCAGTACACCGGGACAGGGTATCTATGAGCAGTTCTTC

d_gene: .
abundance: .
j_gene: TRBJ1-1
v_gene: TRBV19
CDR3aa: CASVSLRAFF
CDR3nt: TGTGCCAGTGTCTCGCTGCGAGCTTTCTTT

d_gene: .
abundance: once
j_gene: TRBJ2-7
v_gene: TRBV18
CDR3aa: CASSPQGFSYEQYF
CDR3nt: TGTGCCAGCTCACCCCAGGGCTTCTCCTACGAGCAGTACTTC

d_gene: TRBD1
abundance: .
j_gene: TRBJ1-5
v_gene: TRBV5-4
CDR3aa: CASSSDRVGQPQHF
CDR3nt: TGTGCCAGCAGCTCAGACAGGGTCGGGCAGCCCCAGCATTTT

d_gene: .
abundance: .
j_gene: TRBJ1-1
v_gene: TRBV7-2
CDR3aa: CASSLSTGNTEAFF
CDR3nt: TGTGCCAGCAGCCTCTCAACCGGGAACACTGAAGCTTTCTTT

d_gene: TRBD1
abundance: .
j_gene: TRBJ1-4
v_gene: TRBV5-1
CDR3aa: CASSSSPGQGFEKLFF
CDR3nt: TGCGCCAGCAGCTCCTCCCCCGGACAGGGTTTTGAAAAACTGTTTTTT

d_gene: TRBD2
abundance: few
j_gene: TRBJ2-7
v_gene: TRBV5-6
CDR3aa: CASSFTAGLAYEQYF
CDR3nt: TGTGCCAGCAGCTTTACCGCGGGACTAGCCTACGAGCAGTACTTC

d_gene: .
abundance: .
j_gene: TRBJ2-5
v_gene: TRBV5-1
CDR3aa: CASSLGGGRETQYF
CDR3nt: TGCGCCAGCAGCTTGGGGGGGGGCCGAGAGACCCAGTACTTC

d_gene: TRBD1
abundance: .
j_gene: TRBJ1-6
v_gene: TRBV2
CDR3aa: CASSYGQGYSPLHF
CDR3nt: TGTGCCAGCAGTTACGGACAGGGGTACTCACCCCTCCACTTT

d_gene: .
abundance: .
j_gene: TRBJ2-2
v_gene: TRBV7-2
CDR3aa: CASSTSGISGELFF
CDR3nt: TGTGCCAGCAGCACGTCAGGGATTTCGGGGGAGCTGTTTTTT

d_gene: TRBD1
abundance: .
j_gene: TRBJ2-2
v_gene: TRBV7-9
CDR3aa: CAGSLGRGQGGTGELFF
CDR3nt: TGTGCCGGCAGCCTTGGCCGAGGACAGGGGGGAACCGGGGAGCTGTTTTTT

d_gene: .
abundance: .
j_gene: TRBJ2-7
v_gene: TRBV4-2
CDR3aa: CASSQDPSSYEQYF
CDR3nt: TGTGCCAGCAGCCAAGATCCGAGCTCCTACGAGCAGTACTTC